The source of this T cell receptor beta chain is a study of graft-versus-host responses after intestinal transplantation. On the study more broadly: Multivisceral, liver-intestinal, or isolated intestinal transplants were given to recipients. For around three years after anti-thymocyte globulin induction, all recipients took tacrolimus and steroids.

Graft tissue was processed to release intraepithelial and lamina propria lymphocytes. As regards this clone: Its antigen is undetermined.

The table came from immunoSEQ multiplex PCR; TCRdb's copy has only in-frame clones and leaves some out. The data show some 29,000 clones, 80% seen once. The CDR3 contains 17 residues. Trimming removed 3 bases at V and 6 bases at J, with 19 bases between. Germline V CDR1 and CDR2: SGHKS, YYEKEE (reference sequence). Regarding the study as a whole: Those patients showing graft-donor T cell macrochimerism displayed high graft-versus-host to host-versus-graft clonal ratios in allografts. Analysis identified GvH clones in recipient marrow, with some appearing first in ileum or blood.

V usage is TRBV5-5 and J usage is TRBJ1-6, with D perhaps matching TRBD1 (6 bases). The receptor comes from a human patient who received an intestinal transplant, so some T cells may come from the graft donor. The sequencing used ileum tissue, collected 98 days after intestinal transplantation. CDR3 loop: CASSWTPPGHRNSPLHF. In DNA, the CDR3 is TGTGCCAGCAGCTGGACACCTCCGGGACATCGTAATTCACCCCTCCACTTT.